The entry that follows covers one T cell receptor beta chain sequence. The antigen is unknown. Other DNA sequences within the sample encode an identical CDR3. Trimming stripped 3 bases from V and 7 bases from J, with 10 bases between. Germline assignment: CDR1 LNHDA and CDR2 SQIVND (reference sequence). The CDR3 has 13 amino acids. TCRdb's table, derived via immunoSEQ multiplex PCR, lists solely in-frame clones and lacks some. The sample shows under 2,500,000 clones, approximately 95% of them seen only once. These data are taken from a study of shared clonotypes between healthy human individuals. Study outcomes and limitations: The generation probabilities recorded for non-shared clonotypes fell below those of clonotypes shared by all four donors.

Sequencing was performed on naive CD4+ T cells sorted from blood. As to subset: CD45RA+ positively selected. This chain joins TRBV19 and TRBJ1-5; tentatively, D is TRBD1 (5 bases). This sequence originates from a man between 18 and 35 years old in good health. In DNA form, the CDR3 reads TGTGCCAGTAGTATTGGAGGGGACCAGCCCCAGCATTTT. Amino acids: CASSIGGDQPQHF.